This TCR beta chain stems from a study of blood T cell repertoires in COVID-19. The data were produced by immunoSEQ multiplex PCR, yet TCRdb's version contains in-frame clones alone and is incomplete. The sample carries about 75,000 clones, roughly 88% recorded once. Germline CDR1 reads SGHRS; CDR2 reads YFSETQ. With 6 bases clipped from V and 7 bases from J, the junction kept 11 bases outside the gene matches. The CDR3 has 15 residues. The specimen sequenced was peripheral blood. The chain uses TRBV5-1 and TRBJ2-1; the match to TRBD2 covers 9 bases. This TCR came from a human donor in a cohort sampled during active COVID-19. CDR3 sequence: CASKSISGSLNEQFF. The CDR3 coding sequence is TGCGCCAGCAAATCTATTAGCGGGAGTTTGAATGAGCAGTTCTTC. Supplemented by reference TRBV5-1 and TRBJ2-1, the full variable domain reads KAGVTQTPRYLIKTRGQQVTLSCSPISGHRSVSWYQQTPGQGLQFLFEYFSETQRNKGNFPGRFSGRQFSNSRSEMNVSTLELGDSALYLCASKSISGSLNEQFFGPGTRLTVL.